This paragraph covers one T cell receptor beta chain sequence. This clonotype has only one observation. Its target antigen remains unknown. Base qualities are not at hand, and no much larger clone is one base apart. One read provides weak support. All donors were healthy Caucasians. Three pairs of female monozygotic twins, all aged roughly 18 to 30 years, were included in the twin cohort. Positive isolation kits from Invitrogen were used to isolate CD4+ and CD8+ T cell populations. The data were taken from a study of identical twins listed by TCRdb under 2016. For the study in its entirety: The study deep-sequenced TCR alpha and beta repertoires from monozygotic twins, unrelated adults of various ages and cord blood to test whether fetal clonotypes persist. To rule out contamination, replicate twin experiments were performed at different times with different library preparation protocols.

Libraries were made using 5' RACE. TCRdb lists the instrument as Illumina HiSeq 2000. A universal primer binding site was introduced by template switching, and a unique molecular identifier was present in the final cDNA, enabling accurate counting of TCR cDNA molecules. First-strand cDNA for TCR alpha and beta chains was synthesized from specific primers in the conserved constant-segment region. To control for contamination, each cDNA library was double barcoded with a SMART-Mk sample barcode plus Illumina barcodes. TruSeq adapter sequences, together with Illumina sample barcodes, were added in two successive PCR steps. TCR alpha and beta cDNA libraries were sequenced on the Illumina HiSeq platform with custom primers. As for how the authors treated the data: MiGEC processed the raw reads to extract unique molecular identifiers, while MiXCR was used to determine the CDR3 positions. For each individual, recombination models were inferred using an EM algorithm with the repgenHMM and IGoR tools. Shared clonotypes were analyzed with the tcR package in R, and sharing was normalized by the product of cloneset sizes. To study raw recombination without the effects of thymic and clonal selection, out-of-frame nonproductive sequences were analyzed. TCRdb itself trimmed the public reads at Q25 with fastp, ran MiXCR and retained productive beta chains. Rows matching on CDR3 protein sequence are summarized as one entry with the most common DNA and genes. These V and J calls derive from TCRdb rather than the authors' analysis. This sample gives some 500,000 distinct CDR3 sequences in total; around 15% of them show up just once. The top ten hold 0.95% to 1% of the sample.

The germline V gene sets CDR1 to MNHEY and CDR2 to SVGEGT. The V end loses 6 bases and the J end loses 4 bases, and a stretch of 13 bases separates them. Spanning cysteine to phenylalanine, the CDR3 consists of 13 amino acids. CDR3 DNA is the only sequence kept; it has 39 bases, read in frame from the first base. The research as a whole found: Abundant cord blood beta clonotypes had fewer insertions, young adult naive repertoires showed a similar but weaker trend, and memory repertoires showed no such trend. Excess twin sharing in beta out-of-frame sequences was weaker because fewer shared sequences lowered the signal-to-noise ratio. Because the same donors could not be followed over many years, the conclusions relied on cross-sectional statistical analysis. Compared with coincidental sharing between unrelated individuals, an excess of low generation-probability sequences was observed among out-of-frame TCR alpha sequences shared between twins. Out-of-frame TCR alpha sharing in monozygotic twins was systematically underestimated by recombination models, whereas sharing between unrelated individuals was in agreement with the recombination models. Invariant T cells such as MAIT and iNKT could partly confound zero-insertion analyses, although diverse VJ usage argued against such confounding for most clonotypes.

These same data were also listed under a study on yellow fever vaccine responses in identical twins. The second paper states: The T cell response to vaccination in identical twins was reported by the authors to appear partly convergent and partly personalized. In identical twins, the study followed T cell clones that responded to the vaccine with precision.

The receptor chain draws on TRBV6-2 or TRBV6-3 and TRBJ2-7; TRBD1 is a possible D gene, resting on 6 matching bases. This TCR was recovered from a woman aged 18-29 years in good health. Source material: CD4+ T cells sorted from blood. Here is the DNA: TGTGCCAGCAGATTGACAGGAGCGTACGAGCAGTACTTC. Translated, this gives CASRLTGAYEQYF.